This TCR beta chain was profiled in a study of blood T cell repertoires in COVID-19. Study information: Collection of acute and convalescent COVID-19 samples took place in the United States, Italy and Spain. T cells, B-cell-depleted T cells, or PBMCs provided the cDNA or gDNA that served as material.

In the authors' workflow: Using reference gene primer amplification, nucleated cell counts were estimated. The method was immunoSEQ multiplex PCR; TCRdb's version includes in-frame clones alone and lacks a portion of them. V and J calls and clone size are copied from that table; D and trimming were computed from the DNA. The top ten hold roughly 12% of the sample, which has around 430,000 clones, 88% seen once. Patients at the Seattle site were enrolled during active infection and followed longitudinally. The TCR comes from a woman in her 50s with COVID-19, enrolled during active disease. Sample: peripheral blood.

This CDR3 reads CSVITGIGYGYTF. Here the CDR3 DNA reads TGCAGCGTTATTACAGGGATCGGGTATGGCTACACCTTC. The gene calls are TRBV29-1 and TRBJ1-2, with D possibly being TRBD1 (6 bases). V gave up 5 bases and J gave up 5 bases, with 15 bases separating them. The CDR3 runs 13 residues. The germline V gene has CDR1 SQVTM and CDR2 ANQGSEA.